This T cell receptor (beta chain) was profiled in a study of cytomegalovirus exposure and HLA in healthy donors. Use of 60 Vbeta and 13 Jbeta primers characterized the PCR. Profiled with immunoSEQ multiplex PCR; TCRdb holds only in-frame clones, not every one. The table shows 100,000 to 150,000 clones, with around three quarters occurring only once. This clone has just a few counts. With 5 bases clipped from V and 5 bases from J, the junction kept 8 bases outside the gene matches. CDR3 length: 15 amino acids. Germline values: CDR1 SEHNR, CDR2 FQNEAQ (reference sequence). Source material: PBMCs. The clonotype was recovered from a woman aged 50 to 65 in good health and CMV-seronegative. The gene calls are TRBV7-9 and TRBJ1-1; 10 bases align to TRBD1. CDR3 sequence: CASSTGQGSGTEAFF. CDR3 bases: TGTGCCAGCAGCACGGGACAGGGGAGCGGGACTGAAGCTTTCTTT.